This T cell receptor (beta chain) was recovered during a study of early T cells in non-severe SARS-CoV-2 infection. Notes on the study in general: VDJdb matching skewed toward anti-spike CD8 responses, missing private and CD4 specificities.

One entry per CDR3 protein, called by TCRdb with MiXCR from the 5' RACE reads. The table shows around 98,000 distinct CDR3 sequences, with 9.5% to 11% occurring only once. This clonotype was recorded many times. Its antigen is as yet unknown. The sequencing input was whole blood. The clonotype comes from an adult who was a healthcare worker with PCR-confirmed SARS-CoV-2 infection or an uninfected control (not recorded which).

This CDR3 reads CSGGDDGYTF. As DNA, the CDR3 is TGCAGTGGAGGGGACGATGGCTACACCTTC. The chain is built from TRBV29-1 and TRBJ1-2; D perhaps matches TRBD1 (5 bases). The length of the CDR3 is 10 residues. From germline, CDR1 is SQVTM and CDR2 ANQGSEA. Drawing the rest from reference TRBV29-1 and TRBJ1-2, the complete variable domain is SAVISQKPSRDICQRGTSLTIQCQVDSQVTMMFWYRQQPGQSLTLIATANQGSEATYESGFVIDKFPISRPNLTFSTLTVSNMSPEDSSIYLCSGGDDGYTFGSGTRLTVV.